Listed below are T cell receptor beta chains from one sample, sequenced in a study of T-cell reconstitution after alpha-beta-depleted transplantation in children. From the PCR reads, TCRdb called clonotypes with MiXCR, one entry per CDR3 protein. This table has about 900,000 distinct CDR3 sequences, less than 30% appearing once. Sequences were derived from PBMCs, mostly from graft donor cells, sampled 360 days after TCRalphabeta/CD19-depleted stem cell transplant. The receptors shown here come from a boy less than two years old who had a stem cell transplant for SCID, so the T cells may come from the graft donor. Both conserved end residues are part of each CDR3. Each record gives: D gene, V gene, J gene, clone size, CDR3 DNA, CDR3 protein. The D gene is left open where the match is weak. Clone size is not always given. Where it is, it says once, few, many or a class for expanded clones.

D: .
V: TRBV4-1
J: TRBJ1-1
size: .
DNA: TGCGCCAGCAGCCACGAGACAATTAAGAAGGGATTGAACACTGAAGCTTTCTTT
CDR3: CASSHETIKKGLNTEAFF

D: .
V: TRBV21-1
J: TRBJ2-7
size: .
DNA: TGTGCCAGCCCTGGGACTAGCGGGGGGGCCAGAGAGACCTACGAGCAGTACTTC
CDR3: CASPGTSGGARETYEQYF

D: TRBD1
V: TRBV15
J: TRBJ2-5
size: few
DNA: TGTGCCACCAGCAGGGTGGACAGGGACCAAGAGACCCAGTACTTC
CDR3: CATSRVDRDQETQYF

D: TRBD1
V: TRBV7-2
J: TRBJ2-5
size: .
DNA: TGTGCCAGCAGCCCGCGGGACAGGGGGCGCTTATTGGAGACCCAGTACTTC
CDR3: CASSPRDRGRLLETQYF

D: TRBD1
V: TRBV15
J: TRBJ2-7
size: .
DNA: TGTGCCACCAGCAGAGGACCGACCGGGACAGGGGACGAGCAGTACTTC
CDR3: CATSRGPTGTGDEQYF

D: .
V: TRBV12-3/TRBV12-4
J: TRBJ2-5
size: .
DNA: TGTGCCAGCAGTTTACACGTAAAAGAGACCCAGTACTTC
CDR3: CASSLHVKETQYF

D: .
V: TRBV7-2
J: TRBJ2-3
size: many
DNA: TGTGCCAGCAGCTTAGAGGCCACAGATACGCAGTATTTT
CDR3: CASSLEATDTQYF

D: TRBD1
V: TRBV28
J: TRBJ1-2
size: .
DNA: TGTGCCAGCAGATCGACAGGGGAGGGCTATGGCTACACCTTC
CDR3: CASRSTGEGYGYTF

D: TRBD2
V: TRBV28
J: TRBJ2-2
size: .
DNA: TGTGCCAGCAGGGGAGCGGGGGGTCCGAACACCGGGGAGCTGTTTTTT
CDR3: CASRGAGGPNTGELFF

D: .
V: TRBV9
J: TRBJ2-3
size: .
DNA: TGTGCCAGCAGCGTAGGACAGTCATCAGATACGCAGTATTTT
CDR3: CASSVGQSSDTQYF

D: TRBD1
V: TRBV6-5
J: TRBJ2-7
size: .
DNA: TGTGCCAGCAGTCACCGGGACAGGGTGTTCTCCTACGAGCAGTACTTC
CDR3: CASSHRDRVFSYEQYF

D: TRBD1
V: TRBV20-1
J: TRBJ2-5
size: .
DNA: TGCAGTGCTATGACAGGGGATCAAGAGACCCAGTACTTC
CDR3: CSAMTGDQETQYF

D: TRBD1
V: TRBV15
J: TRBJ2-1
size: few
DNA: TGTGCCACCGCACAGGGGGCTAACAATGAGCAGTTCTTC
CDR3: CATAQGANNEQFF

D: TRBD1
V: TRBV5-1
J: TRBJ1-5
size: .
DNA: TGCGCCAGCAGCGTTGGGGACAGGAGTCAGCCCCAGCATTTT
CDR3: CASSVGDRSQPQHF

D: .
V: TRBV6-1
J: TRBJ2-1
size: .
DNA: TGTGCCAGCAGTGAAAGGAGGGGACAGTCAAGATACAATGAGCAGTTCTTC
CDR3: CASSERRGQSRYNEQFF

D: TRBD1
V: TRBV12-3/TRBV12-4
J: TRBJ2-3
size: .
DNA: TGTGCCAGCAGTCTCTGGGACAGGGAGGATACGCAGTATTTT
CDR3: CASSLWDREDTQYF

D: TRBD2
V: TRBV5-1
J: TRBJ2-1
size: many
DNA: TGCGCCAGCAGCTTAAGCGGGGGGGACAATGAGCAGTTCTTC
CDR3: CASSLSGGDNEQFF

D: TRBD1
V: TRBV20-1
J: TRBJ1-3
size: .
DNA: TGCAGTGTCACCGGGGACAGGAGCTCTGGAAACACCATATATTTT
CDR3: CSVTGDRSSGNTIYF

D: .
V: TRBV15
J: TRBJ2-7
size: .
DNA: TGTGCCACCAGCAGAGTTGGTTCCAACGAGCAGTACTTC
CDR3: CATSRVGSNEQYF

D: .
V: TRBV5-1
J: TRBJ2-7
size: .
DNA: TGCGCCAGCAGCTTGGTCCGGGACCCCTACGAGCAGTACTTC
CDR3: CASSLVRDPYEQYF

D: .
V: TRBV4-3
J: TRBJ1-3
size: .
DNA: TGCGCCAGCAGCCTCCGCGACAGGCGGGTTGCTGGAAACACCATATATTTT
CDR3: CASSLRDRRVAGNTIYF

D: TRBD1
V: TRBV4-1
J: TRBJ1-4
size: few
DNA: TGCGCCAGCAGCCAACCTCCCCGTGGGACAGGGTATGAAAAACTGTTTTTT
CDR3: CASSQPPRGTGYEKLFF

D: .
V: TRBV3-1
J: TRBJ1-2
size: .
DNA: TGTGCCAGCAGCCAAAGGTCCAACTATGGCTACACCTTC
CDR3: CASSQRSNYGYTF

D: TRBD1
V: TRBV5-5
J: TRBJ2-2
size: .
DNA: TGTGCCAGCAGCTTGTCAGTCGGGGGACAGGGTGTCGGGGAGCTGTTTTTT
CDR3: CASSLSVGGQGVGELFF

D: .
V: TRBV24-1
J: TRBJ2-1
size: .
DNA: TGTGCCACCAGTGATGGGGTGGCCCCCTACAATGAGCAGTTCTTC
CDR3: CATSDGVAPYNEQFF

D: .
V: TRBV3-1
J: TRBJ2-2
size: .
DNA: TGTGCCAGCAGCCTCATCGGGGGCAGGGCGAGGTACACCGGGGAGCTGTTTTTT
CDR3: CASSLIGGRARYTGELFF

D: .
V: TRBV5-1
J: TRBJ1-2
size: few
DNA: TGCGCCAGGAGAGGTAGGCAGCGGAGCGGAAAGGTCGGGGGCTACACCTTC
CDR3: CARRGRQRSGKVGGYTF

D: .
V: TRBV6-2/TRBV6-3
J: TRBJ1-5
size: once
DNA: TGTGCCAGCAGCCGCCGGCAGGGGAGGCAGCCCCAGCATTTT
CDR3: CASSRRQGRQPQHF

D: .
V: TRBV30
J: TRBJ1-1
size: .
DNA: TGTGCCTGGAGTTCAGGTACCGGCCTCACTGAAGCTTTCTTT
CDR3: CAWSSGTGLTEAFF

D: TRBD1
V: TRBV5-1
J: TRBJ1-2
size: few
DNA: TGCGCCAGCAGAGAGGCAGGGGGATTGGCTAACTATGGCTACACCTTC
CDR3: CASREAGGLANYGYTF

D: TRBD1
V: TRBV27
J: TRBJ2-1
size: .
DNA: TGTGCCAGCAGTCCCTTCCCCTCGGCAGGGGGCGGGAATGAGCAGTTCTTC
CDR3: CASSPFPSAGGGNEQFF

D: TRBD2
V: TRBV4-2
J: TRBJ2-5
size: .
DNA: TGTGCCAGCAGCCAGGTAGCGGGGGGAAGGGAGACCCAGTACTTC
CDR3: CASSQVAGGRETQYF

D: TRBD1
V: TRBV11-2
J: TRBJ1-4
size: .
DNA: TGTGCCAGCAGCTTAGCCGGGACAGGGAAAAGGGGTGAAAAACTGTTTTTT
CDR3: CASSLAGTGKRGEKLFF

D: .
V: TRBV12-3/TRBV12-4
J: TRBJ2-2
size: .
DNA: TGTGCCAGCAGTTTCGGGGAGTCGGCCGGGGAGCTGTTTTTT
CDR3: CASSFGESAGELFF